The 4 T cell receptor beta chains in this list originate from one sample, sequenced in a study of Graves' ophthalmopathy and Graves' hyperthyroidism. For repertoire sequencing, the TCR beta CDR3 regions were amplified from RNA transcripts. Following a first-round RT-PCR that used HTBI primers, a second-round multiplex PCR was carried out. TCRdb reanalysed the multiplex PCR reads using MiXCR and keeps one entry per CDR3 protein. The profile covers 20,000 to 30,000 distinct CDR3 sequences, with 45% to 60% appearing a single time and 6% to 8% taken by the ten largest. The sequencing input was peripheral blood. The source is an adult woman with stable Graves' hyperthyroidism.

By frequency in the sample, this clonotype is medium-sized (0.01 to 0.1%). The chain joins TRBV20-1 to TRBJ2-5; 9 bases are shared with TRBD2. The germline V gene has CDR1 DFQATT and CDR2 SNEGSKA (reference sequence). The V and J ends lost 2 bases and 9 bases, in that order; junction bases with no gene match: 22. CDR3 length: 18 amino acids. This CDR3 is CSARMRGSGSHPHWAQYF. CDR3 nucleotide sequence: TGCAGTGCTAGAATGCGAGGTAGCGGGAGCCACCCGCATTGGGCCCAGTACTTC.

This clonotype is labeled as medium-sized. V and J are TRBV4-1 and TRBJ2-1; tentative D call: TRBD2 (5 bases). The CDR3 covers 12 residues. The germline V and J ends were trimmed by 5 bases and 10 bases, with 12 bases remaining between them. The germline V gene encodes CDR1 MGHRA and CDR2 YSYEKL. DNA for the CDR3: TGCGCCAGCAGCAACCAGCGAGGGGAGCAGTTCTTC. It yields the protein CASSNQRGEQFF.

In this sample, this clonotype turned up many times. This sequence joins TRBV19 and TRBJ2-7, with a weak D call TRBD1 (6 bases). V dropped 3 bases and J dropped 2 bases, with 11 bases sitting between them. CDR3 length: 14 amino acids. In germline, CDR1 is LNHDA, CDR2 SQIVND (reference sequence). This CDR3 reads CASSMVGHTYEQYF. The CDR3, as DNA: TGTGCCAGTAGTATGGTGGGACATACCTACGAGCAGTACTTC.

The rearrangement uses TRBV19 and TRBJ2-7; TRBD2 matches at 11 bases. Trimming cost V 2 bases and J 4 bases; bases outside gene matches: 4. Per germline, CDR1 LNHDA and CDR2 SQIVND (reference sequence). The CDR3 loop spans 15 amino acids. CDR3 residues: CASSISSGRVYEQYF. CDR3 nucleotides: TGTGCCAGTAGTATAAGTAGCGGGAGGGTTTACGAGCAGTACTTC.